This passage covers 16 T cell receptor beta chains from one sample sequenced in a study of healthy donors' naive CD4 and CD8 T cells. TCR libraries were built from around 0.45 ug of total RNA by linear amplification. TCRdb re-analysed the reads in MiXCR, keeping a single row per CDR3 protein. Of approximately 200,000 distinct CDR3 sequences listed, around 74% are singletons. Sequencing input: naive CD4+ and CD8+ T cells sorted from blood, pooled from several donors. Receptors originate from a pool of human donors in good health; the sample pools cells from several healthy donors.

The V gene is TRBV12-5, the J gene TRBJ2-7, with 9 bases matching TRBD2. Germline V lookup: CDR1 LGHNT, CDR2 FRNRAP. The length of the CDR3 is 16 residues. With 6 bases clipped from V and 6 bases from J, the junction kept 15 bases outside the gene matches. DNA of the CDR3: TGTGCTAGTGGATCCCCTCCGGGACTAGCAGACAGCGAGCAGTACTTC. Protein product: CASGSPPGLADSEQYF.

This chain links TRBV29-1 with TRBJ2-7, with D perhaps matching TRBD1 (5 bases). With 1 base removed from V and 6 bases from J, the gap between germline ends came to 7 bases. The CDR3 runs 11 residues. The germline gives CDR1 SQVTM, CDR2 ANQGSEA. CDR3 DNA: TGCAGCGTTGAAGCAGGGCTCGAGCAGTACTTC. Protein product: CSVEAGLEQYF.

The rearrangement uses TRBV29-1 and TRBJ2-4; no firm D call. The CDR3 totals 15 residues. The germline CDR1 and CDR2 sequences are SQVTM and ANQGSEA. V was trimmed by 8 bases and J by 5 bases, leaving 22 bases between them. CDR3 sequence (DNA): TGCAGCTCTCTGGGAATGGGTCGTGGGGAAAACATTCAGTACTTC. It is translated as CSSLGMGRGENIQYF.

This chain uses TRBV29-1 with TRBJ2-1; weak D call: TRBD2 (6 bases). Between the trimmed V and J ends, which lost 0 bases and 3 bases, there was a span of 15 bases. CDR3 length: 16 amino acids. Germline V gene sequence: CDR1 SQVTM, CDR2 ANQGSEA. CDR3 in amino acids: CSVEDTGAGYYNEQFF. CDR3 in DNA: TGCAGCGTTGAAGATACCGGGGCGGGATACTACAATGAGCAGTTCTTC.

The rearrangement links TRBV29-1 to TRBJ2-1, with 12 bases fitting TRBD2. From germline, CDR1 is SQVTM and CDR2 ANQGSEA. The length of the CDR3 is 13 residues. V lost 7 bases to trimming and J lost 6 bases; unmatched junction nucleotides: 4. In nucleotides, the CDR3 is TGCAGCGGGACTAGCGGGGAGCGCAATGAGCAGTTCTTC. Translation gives CSGTSGERNEQFF.

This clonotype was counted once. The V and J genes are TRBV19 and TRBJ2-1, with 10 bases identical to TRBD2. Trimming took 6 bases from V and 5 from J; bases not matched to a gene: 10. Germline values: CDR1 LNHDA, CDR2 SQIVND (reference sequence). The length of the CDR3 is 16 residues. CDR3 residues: CASRKSSGSFDNEQFF. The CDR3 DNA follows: TGTGCCAGTAGGAAATCTAGCGGGAGTTTTGACAATGAGCAGTTCTTC.

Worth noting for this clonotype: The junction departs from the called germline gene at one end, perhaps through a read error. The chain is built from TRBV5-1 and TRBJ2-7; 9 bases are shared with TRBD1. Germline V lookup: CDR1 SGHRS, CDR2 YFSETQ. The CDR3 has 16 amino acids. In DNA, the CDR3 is TGCGCCGGCAGCCCGACAGGGGGAACCTACTCCTACGAGCAGTACTTC. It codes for CAGSPTGGTYSYEQYF.

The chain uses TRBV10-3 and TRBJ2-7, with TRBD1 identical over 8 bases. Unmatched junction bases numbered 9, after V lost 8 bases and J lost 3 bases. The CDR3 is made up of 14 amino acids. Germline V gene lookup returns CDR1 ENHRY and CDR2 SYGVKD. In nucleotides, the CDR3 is TGTGCCATCCGCGGATCAGGGGGCAACTACGAGCAGTACTTC. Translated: CAIRGSGGNYEQYF.

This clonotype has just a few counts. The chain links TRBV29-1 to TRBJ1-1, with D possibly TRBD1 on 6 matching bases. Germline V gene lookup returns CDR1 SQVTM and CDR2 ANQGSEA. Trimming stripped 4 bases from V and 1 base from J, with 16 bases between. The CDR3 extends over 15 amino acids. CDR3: CSVAPSGGRNTEAFF. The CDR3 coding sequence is TGCAGCGTTGCCCCGTCCGGGGGCCGGAACACTGAAGCTTTCTTT.

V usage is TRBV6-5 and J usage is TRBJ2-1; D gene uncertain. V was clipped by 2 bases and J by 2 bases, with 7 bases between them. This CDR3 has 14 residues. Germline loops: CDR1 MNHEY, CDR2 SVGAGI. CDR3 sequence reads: CASSYGPTYNEQFF. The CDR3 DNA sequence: TGTGCCAGCAGTTACGGTCCGACCTACAATGAGCAGTTCTTC.

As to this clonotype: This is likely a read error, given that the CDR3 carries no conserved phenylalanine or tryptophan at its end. The CDR3: CSVEDRGRPGYTL. CDR3 coding DNA: TGCAGCGTTGAAGATCGGGGCAGGCCTGGCTACACCCTC. V and J are TRBV29-1 and TRBJ1-2; possible D gene TRBD1, 5 bases. V lost 0 bases to trimming and J lost 7 bases, with 12 bases between them. Germline V gene data show CDR1 as SQVTM and CDR2 as ANQGSEA. The CDR3 has 13 amino acids.

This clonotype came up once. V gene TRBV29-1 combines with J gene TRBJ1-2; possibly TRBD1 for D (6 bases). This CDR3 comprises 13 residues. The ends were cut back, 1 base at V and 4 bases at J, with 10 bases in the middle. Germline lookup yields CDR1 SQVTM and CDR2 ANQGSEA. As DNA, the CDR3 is TGCAGCGTTGAAGGGACAGCTACCTATGGCTACACCTTC. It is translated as CSVEGTATYGYTF.

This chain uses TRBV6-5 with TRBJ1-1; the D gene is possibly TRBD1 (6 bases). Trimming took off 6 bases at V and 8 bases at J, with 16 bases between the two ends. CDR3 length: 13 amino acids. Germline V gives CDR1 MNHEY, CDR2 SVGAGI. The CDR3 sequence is CASSAGQGPEAFF. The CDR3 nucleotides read TGTGCCAGCAGCGCCGGGCAGGGGCCCGAAGCTTTCTTT.

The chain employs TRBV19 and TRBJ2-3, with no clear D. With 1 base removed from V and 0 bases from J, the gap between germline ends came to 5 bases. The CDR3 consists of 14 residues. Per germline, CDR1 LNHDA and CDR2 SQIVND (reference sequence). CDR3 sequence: CASSIVRSTDTQYF. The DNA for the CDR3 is TGTGCCAGTAGTATAGTTCGCAGCACAGATACGCAGTATTTT.

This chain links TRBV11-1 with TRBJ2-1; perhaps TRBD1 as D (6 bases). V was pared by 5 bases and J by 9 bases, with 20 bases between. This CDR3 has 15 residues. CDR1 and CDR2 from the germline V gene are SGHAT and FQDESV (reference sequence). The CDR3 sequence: CASSPQGQHSSEQFF. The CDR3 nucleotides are TGTGCCAGCAGCCCACAGGGCCAGCATAGTAGTGAGCAGTTCTTC.

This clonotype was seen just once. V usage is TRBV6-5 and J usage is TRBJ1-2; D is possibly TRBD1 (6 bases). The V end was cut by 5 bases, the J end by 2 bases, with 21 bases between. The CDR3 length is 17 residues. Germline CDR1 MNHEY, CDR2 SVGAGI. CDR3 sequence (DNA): TGTGCCAGCAGTGCGCGGGACACGGGTCGGGTCAACTATGGCTACACCTTC. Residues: CASSARDTGRVNYGYTF.